The clone carrying this T cell receptor beta chain showed up just a few times. The authors' processing: Reference gene primer amplification gave estimated nucleated cell counts. Profiled with immunoSEQ multiplex PCR; TCRdb holds only in-frame clones, not every one. Clone size and the V and J calls come from that table; the DNA yielded D and trimming. This table holds about half a million clones, approximately 85% found once. This entry comes from a study of blood T cell repertoires in COVID-19. On the study more broadly: The study drew acute and convalescent COVID-19 samples from the United States, Italy and Spain. PBMCs, B-cell-depleted T cells, or T cells provided the cDNA or gDNA that made up the material.

This CDR3 contains 14 residues. Germline V CDR1 and CDR2: KGHSH, LQKENI. V trimming: 5 bases; J trimming: 6 bases; junction bases outside the gene matches: 7. This chain links TRBV18 with TRBJ1-3; 7 bases are a match to TRBD1. The TCR originated in a human donor in a cohort sampled during active COVID-19. What was sequenced was peripheral blood. This chain's CDR3 is CASSADRAENTIYF. As DNA, the CDR3 is TGTGCCAGCTCAGCCGACAGGGCCGAAAACACCATATATTTT.